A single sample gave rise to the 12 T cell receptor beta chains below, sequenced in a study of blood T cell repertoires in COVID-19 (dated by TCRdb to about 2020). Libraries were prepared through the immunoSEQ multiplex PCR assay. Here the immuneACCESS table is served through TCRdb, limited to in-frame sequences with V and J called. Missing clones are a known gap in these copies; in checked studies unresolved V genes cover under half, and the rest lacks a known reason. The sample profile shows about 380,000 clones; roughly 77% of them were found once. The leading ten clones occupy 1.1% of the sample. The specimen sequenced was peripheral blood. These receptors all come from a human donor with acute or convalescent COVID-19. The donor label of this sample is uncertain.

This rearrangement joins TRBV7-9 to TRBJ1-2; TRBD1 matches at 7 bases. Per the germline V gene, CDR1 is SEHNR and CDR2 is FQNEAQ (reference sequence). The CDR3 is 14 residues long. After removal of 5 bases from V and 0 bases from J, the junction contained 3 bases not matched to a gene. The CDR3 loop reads CASSGTAPNYGYTF. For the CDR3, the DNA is TGTGCCAGCAGCGGGACAGCACCTAACTATGGCTACACCTTC.

DNA for the CDR3: TGCGCCAGCAGCTTGTGGGACATGGCCTCTGGAAACACCATATATTTT. Its translation is CASSLWDMASGNTIYF. The rearrangement links TRBV5-1 to TRBJ1-3, with a tentative D call TRBD1 (6 bases). The germline V gene has CDR1 SGHRS and CDR2 YFSETQ. The germline V and J ends were trimmed by 1 base and 0 bases, with 11 bases remaining between them. The CDR3 runs 16 residues.

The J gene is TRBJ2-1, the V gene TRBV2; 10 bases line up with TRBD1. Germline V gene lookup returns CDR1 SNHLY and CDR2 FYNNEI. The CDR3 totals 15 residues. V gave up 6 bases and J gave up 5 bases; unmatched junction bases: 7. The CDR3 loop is CASRPGTGVDNEQFF. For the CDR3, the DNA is TGTGCCAGCAGACCCGGGACAGGGGTCGACAATGAGCAGTTCTTC.

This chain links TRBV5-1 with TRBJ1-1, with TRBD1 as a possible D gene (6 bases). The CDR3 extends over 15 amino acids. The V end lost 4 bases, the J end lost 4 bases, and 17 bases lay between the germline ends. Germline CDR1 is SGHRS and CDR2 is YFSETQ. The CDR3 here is CASSPRTGQSTEAFF. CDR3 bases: TGCGCCAGCAGCCCCCGAACCGGACAGAGCACTGAAGCTTTCTTT.

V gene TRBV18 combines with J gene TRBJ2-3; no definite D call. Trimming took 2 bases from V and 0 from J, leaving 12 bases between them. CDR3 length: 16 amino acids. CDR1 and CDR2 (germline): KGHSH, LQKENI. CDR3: CASSPMAVLSTDTQYF. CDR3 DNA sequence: TGTGCCAGCTCACCAATGGCCGTCCTTAGCACAGATACGCAGTATTTT.

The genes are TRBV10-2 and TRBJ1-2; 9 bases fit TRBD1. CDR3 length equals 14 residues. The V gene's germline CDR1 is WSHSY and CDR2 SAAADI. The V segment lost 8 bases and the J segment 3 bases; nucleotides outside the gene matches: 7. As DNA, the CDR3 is TGCGCCAGCGGGAGACAGGGGGGGGACTATGGCTACACCTTC. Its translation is CASGRQGGDYGYTF.

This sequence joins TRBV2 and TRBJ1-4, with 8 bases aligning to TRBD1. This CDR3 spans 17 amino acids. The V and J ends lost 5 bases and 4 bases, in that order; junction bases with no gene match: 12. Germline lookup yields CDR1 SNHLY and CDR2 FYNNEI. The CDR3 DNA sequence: TGTGCCAGCAGTCCCACCCCTCCCGACAGGGGTAATGAAAAACTGTTTTTT. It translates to CASSPTPPDRGNEKLFF.

CDR3 coding DNA: TGCGCCAGCAGCCGCGACACTAGCGGACCTAATGAGCAGTTCTTC. It translates to CASSRDTSGPNEQFF. The chain uses TRBV4-1 and TRBJ2-1; 8 nucleotides agree with TRBD2. Unmatched junction bases numbered 9, after V lost 4 bases and J lost 7 bases. This CDR3 contains 15 residues. The germline CDR1 and CDR2 sequences are MGHRA and YSYEKL.

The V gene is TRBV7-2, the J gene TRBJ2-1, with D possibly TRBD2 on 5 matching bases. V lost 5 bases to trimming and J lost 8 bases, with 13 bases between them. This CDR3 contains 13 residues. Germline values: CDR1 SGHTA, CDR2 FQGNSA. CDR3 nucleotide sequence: TGTGCCAGCAGCCGGACCGGAGGCGATGAGCAGTTCTTC. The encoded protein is CASSRTGGDEQFF.

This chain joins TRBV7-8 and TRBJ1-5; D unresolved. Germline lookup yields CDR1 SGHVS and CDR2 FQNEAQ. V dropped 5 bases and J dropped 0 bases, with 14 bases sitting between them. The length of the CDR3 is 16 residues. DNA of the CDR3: TGTGCCAGCAGCCCGTTAGGCGGGGTTAGCAATCAGCCCCAGCATTTT. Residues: CASSPLGGVSNQPQHF.

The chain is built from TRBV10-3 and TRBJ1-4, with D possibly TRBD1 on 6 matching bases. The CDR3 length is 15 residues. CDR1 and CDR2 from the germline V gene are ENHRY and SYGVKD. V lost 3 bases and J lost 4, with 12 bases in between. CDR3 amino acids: CAISEQGGLNEKLFF. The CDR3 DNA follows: TGTGCCATCAGTGAACAAGGGGGTCTTAATGAAAAACTGTTTTTT.

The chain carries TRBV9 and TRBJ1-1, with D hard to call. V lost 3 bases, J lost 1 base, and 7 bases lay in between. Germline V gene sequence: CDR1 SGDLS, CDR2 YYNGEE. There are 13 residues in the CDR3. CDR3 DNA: TGTGCCAGCAGCGCGACGGGGAACACTGAAGCTTTCTTT. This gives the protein CASSATGNTEAFF.